The subject of this entry is one T cell receptor beta chain. What this receptor recognizes is not known. No per-base quality is available; no much larger clone lies one base away. This entry comes from a study of T cell repertoires in cytomegalovirus infection (dated by TCRdb to about 2019). With regard to the full study: Alongside well-studied HLA-B-restricted epitopes, the peptide stimulations were aimed at recently identified HLA-C-restricted CMV epitopes, whose presentation resists viral immunomodulation. Donor HLA type was relevant to the analysis, as public TCR beta signatures indicated carriage of CMV infection together with the matching HLA type.

Study-level results and caveats: Cumulative frequency of public TCR beta family members discriminated carriers of CMV infection plus the relevant HLA type in this cohort and an independent approximately 360-donor cohort. The ex vivo response was dominated by HLA-C-restricted CMV-specific TCR beta clonotypes, and the single most frequent clonotype in two of eight donors was supplied by these HLA-C-restricted clonotypes.

TCRdb names Illumina HiSeq 1500 as the instrument used. The public reads were reanalyzed by TCRdb: fastp trimming at Q25, MiXCR alignment, in-frame beta chains only. CDR3 protein duplicates are merged, each entry listing the most common genes and DNA. This sample comprises approximately 1,000,000 distinct CDR3 sequences, roughly 31% of them detected only once. In total, the top ten clones hold about an eighth of the sample. What the treatment or condition label conveys for this sample: in vitro stimulation with specific CMV peptide epitopes to enrich CMV-specific T cells. Including cysteine and phenylalanine, the CDR3 has 14 amino acids. Only CDR3 DNA remains: 42 bases, in frame from the first base. The germline V gene supplies CDR1 ENHRY and CDR2 SYGVKD. The V end loses 5 bases and the J end loses 8 bases, and a stretch of 15 bases separates them.

The chain uses TRBV10-3 and TRBJ1-4; 5 matching bases give a weak D call of TRBD1. The sample in question was cultured CD8+ T cells from PBMCs, obtained from culture after CMV antigen stimulation. The receptor was isolated from a human donor in good health (CMV status not recorded). Some clones in this sample may be carry-over from other donors' samples. The nucleotide sequence is given as TGTGCCATCAGTCAGGGCCGCGAGGAGGAAAAACTGTTTTTT. This codes for CAISQGREEEKLFF.